This TCR beta chain came from a study of blood T cells in healthy people across ages. Regarding the study as a whole: The long-lived group displayed more naive CD4+ cells, plus higher diversity, than the aged donors did. Strong correlation was found linking TCR beta diversity to naive T cell percentage.

Each donor gave 9.5 to 10 milliliters of peripheral blood. Every sample had a minimum of 6.5 million PBMCs isolated. For the second PCR, which ran for about 7 to 12 cycles, a sample-barcoded 5' primer and a J-beta primer mix were used. TCRdb independently ran MiXCR on the 5' RACE reads; one entry per CDR3 protein. The sample yields roughly 1.5 million distinct CDR3 sequences, approximately 43% seen once. This CDR3 is built from 16 residues. Germline CDR1 is LNHNV and CDR2 is YYDKDF (reference sequence). This clonotype was observed a few times. Its antigen is unidentified. One end of the junction varies from germline; a read error may be responsible.

The sequence was collected from a woman aged 18-30 years in good health. The gene calls are TRBV15 and TRBJ1-4, with D tentatively TRBD1 (5 bases). Sequencing was carried out using blood. The CDR3 DNA is TGTGCCACCAGTAGAGGTCTGAGGGGATCCAAGGTAAAACTGTTTTTT. Protein product: CATSRGLRGSKVKLFF.